This note documents a single T cell receptor beta chain sequence. No antigen is known for it. No base-level quality is on record; no much larger clone is a single base apart. The donors were healthy, HIV-negative adults with no recently reported acute infections or vaccinations. Every donor was a Caucasian adult residing in Nashville, Tennessee, USA. CD4+ T cells were enriched by magnetic negative selection, after which naive cells were positively selected on CD45RA and the negative fraction was taken as the memory subset. Blood was obtained by leukapheresis, after which PBMCs were separated by Ficoll-Histopaque density gradient centrifugation and cryopreserved in liquid nitrogen vapor phase. Purity and quantity of every magnetically sorted T cell population were checked by analytical flow cytometry. Genomic DNA was isolated from every sorted fraction and measured by UV absorbance on a Nanodrop 2000c.

These data are taken from a study of shared clonotypes between healthy human individuals (TCRdb year 2020). Regarding the study in general: The cohort comprised a couple of women and a few men aged 18 to 49 years. The study deeply sequenced blood TCR repertoires of five healthy adults to estimate repertoire size and the extent of clonotype sharing between individuals. Different laboratories and diverse techniques were used to prepare libraries and sequence TCR repertoires, to increase sequencing depth and limit assay-specific biases. For each donor, CD4 naive and CD4 memory were each given three plates, CD8 naive was given two plates, and CD8 memory was given one plate. Leukapheresis yielded between about 0.9 and 8.9 billion PBMCs per donor.

V lost 8 bases and J lost 15 bases, and the count of bases not matched to a germline gene is 22. From cysteine to phenylalanine, the CDR3 is 15 amino acids long. Kept here is only the CDR3 DNA, which spans 45 bases and is read in frame from base 1. CDR1 is given as MNHEY and CDR2 as SVGAGI, both from the germline V gene. The research as a whole found: About 5% of naive CD4, around 3.6% of naive CD8, approximately 2.2% of memory CD4, and 0.4% of memory CD8 clonotypes were shared across several donors. Because the study included only a small number of donors, the genetic and exposure-history diversity represented was limited. Sampling was restricted to blood, and TCR repertoires in tissues likely differ from the TCR repertoires found in blood. Pairwise subsampling led to the expectation that sequencing depth would affect the degree of clonotype sharing among donors. Compared with non-shared clonotypes, clonotypes shared by all four sorted-subset donors had higher generation probabilities. Rarefaction of sorted-subset datasets indicated incomplete sequencing despite the large sequencing depth. Estimated clonotype richness was generally larger for naive than for memory subsets.

Using the deep immunoSEQ assay, TCR CDR3 regions were amplified from genomic DNA by multiplex PCR. Extracted genomic DNA from each cell subset was spread evenly across all wells of several immunoSEQ 96-well plates, with each plate serving as a replicate. For sorted subsets, each replicate PCR was loaded with about 0.2 ug genomic DNA, equivalent to 32,000 or so T cell genomes. The purified libraries were quantified using a Qubit 3.0 fluorometer, sized with a Bioanalyzer 2100, and then quantified again using the KAPA Library Quantification kit. Every immunoSEQ 96-well plate was sequenced on a separate single-read 150-cycle Illumina NextSeq 550 flow cell. In the authors' own workflow: The immunoSEQ output contained only junctional sequences without quality scores, so filtering could not match that applied to full-length reads. To assign V/J genes and CDR3, sequences were annotated against IMGT germline references using PyIR, a Python wrapper for IgBLAST v1.9. Reads were removed for weak V/J assignments (E-value above 1e-6), missing CDR3, stop codons, out-of-frame junctions, or ambiguous translated residues. V3J clonotypes were defined as sequences sharing an identical inferred V gene, J gene, and CDR3 amino acid sequence. The percentage overlap between two repertoires was calculated by dividing the number of shared unique clonotypes by the size of the smaller repertoire. Richness of each repertoire was evaluated using RTK rarefaction, the Chao1 estimator, and Recon v2.1 estimates of unobserved clonotypes. For all TCRbeta clonotypes obtained by the gDNA method from four donors, generation probabilities were computed with OLGA. The table comes from immuneACCESS by way of TCRdb, which keeps in-frame sequences with V and J called. Part of the clones is missing from these tables; in studies checked, under half for an unresolved V gene and the rest for unknown reasons. V, J and clone size are taken as reported in that table, and D and trimming were inferred from the DNA itself. The sample data list around 1.4 million clones, and around 98.5% of these were observed just once. Clones ranked in the top ten supply roughly 0.35% of the sample.

This TCR was sampled from a young man in good health. The V gene is TRBV6-5 and the J gene is TRBJ2-1; TRBD2 aligns with 7 central bases. Source material: naive CD4+ T cells sorted from blood. The meaning of the sample's cell subset or site label: CD45RA+ positively selected. CDR3 reads: CASGVSRLLASLRFF. The DNA sequence follows: TGTGCCAGCGGAGTTAGTCGCTTACTAGCGAGTTTGAGGTTCTTC.